A single sample gave rise to the 29 T cell receptor beta chains below, sequenced in a study of Ad26.COV2.S vaccination and SARS-CoV-2 variants (dated by TCRdb to about 2021). Libraries were constructed by the immunoSEQ multiplex PCR assay. TCRdb retrieved this table from immuneACCESS and kept in-frame rearrangements only. Not all clones are present; in checked studies, unresolved V genes account for under half, and no reason is known for the remainder. The sample data list 350,000 to 600,000 clones, and about 89% of these were observed just once. The ten largest clones take up around 1.6% of the sample. Per the publication, the treatment or condition label means: around 19 received Ad26.COV2.S at low or high dose, single or two shots; 5 received placebo; per-sample allocation not given. Repertoires of vaccine and placebo recipients were sequenced from samples taken on day 63 after the first injection.

This specimen consisted of peripheral blood, obtained in a trial of Ad26.COV2.S vaccine versus placebo. The receptors come from a person between 18 and 65 years old who received the Ad26.COV2.S COVID-19 vaccine or a placebo.

The V gene is TRBV5-4, the J gene TRBJ2-5; TRBD1 aligns across 9 bases. CDR1 is SGHNT and CDR2 is YYREEE in the germline V gene (reference sequence). The junction had 13 bases not matched to a gene; V was cut back by 4 bases and J by 3 bases. The CDR3 extends over 17 amino acids. The DNA for the CDR3 is TGTGCCAGCAGCGAATACCCCCGGGACAGGGAGAAAGAGACCCAGTACTTC. This gives the protein CASSEYPRDREKETQYF. Variable domain in full (rest from reference TRBV5-4 and TRBJ2-5): ETGVTQSPTHLIKTRGQQVTLRCSSQSGHNTVSWYQQALGQGPQFIFQYYREEENGRGNFPPRFSGLQFPNYSSELNVNALELDDSALYLCASSEYPRDREKETQYFGPGTRLLVL.

The chain joins TRBV7-9 to TRBJ2-7; D unclear. This CDR3 region has 13 residues. The germline V gene has CDR1 SEHNR and CDR2 FQNEAQ (reference sequence). Trimming removed 11 bases at V and 6 bases at J, with 20 bases between. The CDR3 here is CALTSGPHGEQYF. In DNA, the CDR3 is TGTGCCCTCACATCCGGGCCCCACGGCGAGCAGTACTTC.

The J gene is TRBJ1-4, the V gene TRBV5-1; D unresolved. The V gene's germline CDR1 is SGHRS and CDR2 YFSETQ. The CDR3 is 14 residues long. V shed 5 bases and J shed 0 bases, with 8 bases lying between them. In DNA, the CDR3 is TGCGCCAGCAGGGCAGCCTCAACTAATGAAAAACTGTTTTTT. Translation: CASRAASTNEKLFF. The complete variable domain, with remaining parts taken from reference TRBV5-1 and TRBJ1-4, reads KAGVTQTPRYLIKTRGQQVTLSCSPISGHRSVSWYQQTPGQGLQFLFEYFSETQRNKGNFPGRFSGRQFSNSRSEMNVSTLELGDSALYLCASRAASTNEKLFFGSGTQLSVL.

V usage is TRBV3-1 (or the pseudogene TRBV3-2) and J usage is TRBJ2-1; 11 bases map to TRBD2. The CDR3 is 15 residues long. The V gene's germline CDR1 is LGHDT and CDR2 YNNKEL (reference sequence). Trimming cost V 4 bases and J 8 bases; bases outside gene matches: 7. For the CDR3, the DNA is TGTGCCAGCAGCCGAAGTAGCGGGGGGGCCGATGAGCAGTTCTTC. It codes for CASSRSSGGADEQFF.

The CDR3 sequence is CASSQRGGRGGTGELFF. CDR3 sequence (DNA): TGCGCCAGCAGCCAAAGAGGAGGGCGGGGTGGCACCGGGGAGCTGTTTTTT. The rearrangement links TRBV4-1 to TRBJ2-2; maybe TRBD2 (6 bases). This CDR3 contains 17 residues. Germline values: CDR1 MGHRA, CDR2 YSYEKL. The ends were cut back, 2 bases at V and 4 bases at J, with 17 bases in the middle.

V is TRBV7-9 and J is TRBJ1-4; D is undetermined. Germline V gene data show CDR1 as SEHNR and CDR2 as FQNEAQ (reference sequence). This CDR3 is 16 amino acids long. V dropped 1 base and J dropped 0 bases, with 9 bases sitting between them. The CDR3 protein is CASSLVVDATNEKLFF. In DNA, the CDR3 is TGTGCCAGCAGCTTAGTTGTCGATGCAACTAATGAAAAACTGTTTTTT.

The chain has TRBV15 and TRBJ2-1, with 9 bases lining up with TRBD2. This CDR3 comprises 14 residues. Trimming cost V 3 bases and J 3 bases; bases outside gene matches: 0. CDR1 and CDR2 (germline): LNHNV, YYDKDF (reference sequence). In DNA form, the CDR3 reads TGTGCCACCAGCAGGACTAGCGGCTACAATGAGCAGTTCTTC. Its translation is CATSRTSGYNEQFF.

Comment on this clone: The identical CDR3 is also encoded by other nucleotide sequences in the sample. V usage is TRBV6-2 or TRBV6-3 and J usage is TRBJ1-5; D is unresolved. The CDR3 spans 12 residues. The V gene's germline CDR1 is MNHEY and CDR2 SVGEGT. V gave up 1 base and J gave up 7 bases, with 5 bases separating them. The CDR3 nucleotides read TGTGCCAGCAGTTACTTTGGACAGCCCCAGCATTTT. Protein product: CASSYFGQPQHF.

The chain joins TRBV6-2 or TRBV6-3 to TRBJ1-4, with D possibly TRBD1 on 5 matching bases. The length of the CDR3 is 17 residues. From germline, CDR1 is MNHEY and CDR2 SVGEGT. The germline V and J ends were trimmed by 1 base and 0 bases, with 12 bases remaining between them. This CDR3 reads CASSYFVRDPTNEKLFF. CDR3 nucleotide sequence: TGTGCCAGCAGTTACTTTGTCAGGGATCCAACTAATGAAAAACTGTTTTTT.

This rearrangement joins TRBV18 to TRBJ2-3, with 9 nucleotides matching TRBD1. Germline V lookup: CDR1 KGHSH, CDR2 LQKENI. There are 15 residues in the CDR3. With 1 base clipped from V and 6 bases from J, the junction kept 5 bases outside the gene matches. DNA for the CDR3: TGTGCCAGCTCACCACGGGACAGGGCCAGGGATACGCAGTATTTT. Its protein product is CASSPRDRARDTQYF.

The chain joins TRBV7-3 to TRBJ1-2; 7 nucleotides align to TRBD1. Trimming cost V 4 bases and J 10 bases; bases outside gene matches: 9. The CDR3 spans 13 residues. The germline V gene has CDR1 SGHTA and CDR2 FQGTGA. For the CDR3, the DNA is TGTGCCAGCAGCTACCAGGGACAGAAGAACTACACCTTC. This encodes CASSYQGQKNYTF. Full variable domain (outside the CDR3, taken from reference TRBV7-3 and TRBJ1-2): GAGVSQTPSNKVTEKGKYVELRCDPISGHTALYWYRQSLGQGPEFLIYFQGTGAADDSGLPNDRFFAVRPEGSVSTLKIQRTERGDSAVYLCASSYQGQKNYTFGSGTRLTVV.

The chain joins TRBV5-4 to TRBJ1-2, with 9 bases identical to TRBD1. Germline values: CDR1 SGHNT, CDR2 YYREEE (reference sequence). This CDR3 has 13 residues. Trimming removed 4 bases from V and 8 bases from J; junction bases left unmatched: 6. CDR3 bases: TGTGCCAGCAGCCCTAGACAGGGGGAGGGCTACACCTTC. Its protein is CASSPRQGEGYTF.

V and J are TRBV14 and TRBJ1-6; D possibly corresponds to TRBD1 (5 bases). CDR1 is SGHDN and CDR2 is FVKESK in the germline V gene. The CDR3 runs to 15 residues. V was trimmed by 4 bases and J by 10 bases, leaving 17 bases between them. The DNA of the CDR3 is TGTGCCAGCAGCCCGGGACCCTCGAAGGCATCACCCCTCCACTTT. This encodes CASSPGPSKASPLHF.

The rearrangement links TRBV6-5 to TRBJ2-3; D is unresolved. The V end lost 6 bases, the J end lost 4 bases, and 14 bases lay between the germline ends. CDR1 is MNHEY and CDR2 is SVGAGI in the germline V gene. CDR3 length: 14 amino acids. The CDR3 is CASSALTGPDTQYF. The CDR3 DNA follows: TGTGCCAGCAGCGCCCTTACCGGACCAGATACGCAGTATTTT.

The gene calls are TRBV7-2 and TRBJ1-1; TRBD1 is a possible D gene (6 bases). Trimming left V 5 bases short and J 0 bases short, with 13 bases between. The CDR3 runs 15 residues. Germline CDR1 and CDR2: SGHTA and FQGNSA. DNA for the CDR3: TGTGCCAGCAGCCCCGTAGGGGGAATGAACACTGAAGCTTTCTTT. This translates into CASSPVGGMNTEAFF.

The V and J genes are TRBV12-2 and TRBJ1-3; the table's D call of TRBD1 was not tested on the DNA. TRBV12-2 counts as a pseudogene. The CDR3 runs 20 residues. The DNA for the CDR3 is TGTGCAAGTCGCTTGGTCAAGACAGGGGAAGAACCTTTTTTTGGAAACACCATATATTTT. It encodes CASRLVKTGEEPFFGNTIYF.

The J gene is TRBJ2-2, the V gene TRBV18; 9 positions match TRBD1. With V trimmed by 3 bases and J by 6 bases, 8 bases remained unmatched. Per the germline V gene, CDR1 is KGHSH and CDR2 is LQKENI. This CDR3 comprises 16 residues. CDR3 protein: CASSPPGTGYPGELFF. DNA of the CDR3: TGTGCCAGCTCACCTCCCGGGACAGGGTATCCCGGGGAGCTGTTTTTT.

This clone appeared a single time. The genes are TRBV11-1 and TRBJ2-7; D assignment may be TRBD1 or TRBD2 (5 bases each). This CDR3 contains 13 residues. Deletions cut 8 bases from V and 2 bases from J, with 13 bases between. Germline V gives CDR1 SGHAT, CDR2 FQDESV (reference sequence). The CDR3 is CASRDGVAYEQYF. The CDR3, as DNA: TGTGCCAGCCGGGACGGGGTCGCCTACGAGCAGTACTTC.

The chain links TRBV6-2 or TRBV6-3 to TRBJ2-1, with 8 bases that match TRBD1. V lost 6 bases, J lost 1 base, and 5 bases stayed unmatched. The CDR3 length is 15 residues. Germline values: CDR1 MNHEY, CDR2 SVGEGT. The CDR3 DNA reads as TGTGCCAGCAGCAGGACAGGGCCATCCTACAATGAGCAGTTCTTC. Translated: CASSRTGPSYNEQFF.

The V call is TRBV29-1, the J call TRBJ2-3; no firm D call. V gave up 5 bases and J gave up 3 bases, with 12 bases separating them. The CDR3 has 13 residues. Germline CDR1 and CDR2: SQVTM and ANQGSEA. This CDR3 reads CSVSRGATDTQYF. The CDR3, as DNA: TGCAGCGTTAGTCGAGGTGCTACAGATACGCAGTATTTT.

In its sample, this clone was seen a few times. This rearrangement joins TRBV30 to TRBJ1-3; 8 bases agree with TRBD1. This CDR3 comprises 14 residues. Trimming removed 6 bases from V and 4 bases from J; junction bases left unmatched: 8. Germline CDR1 GTSNPN, CDR2 SVGIG (reference sequence). The CDR3 protein is CACTPRDRGNTIYF. Here the CDR3 DNA reads TGTGCCTGTACCCCCCGGGACAGGGGAAACACCATATATTTT.

The genes are TRBV3-1 (or the pseudogene TRBV3-2) and TRBJ2-2; D might be TRBD1 (5 bases). Germline-derived CDR1 and CDR2 are LGHDT and YNNKEL (reference sequence). The CDR3 totals 14 residues. The V end lost 1 base, the J end lost 5 bases, and 8 bases lay between the germline ends. The CDR3 bases are TGTGCCAGCAGCCAAGGGCACAGGACCGGGGAGCTGTTTTTT. Translation: CASSQGHRTGELFF.

The chain joins TRBV14 to TRBJ2-2; 8 positions match TRBD2. The CDR3 length is 16 residues. V was pared by 4 bases and J by 3 bases, with 7 bases of the junction left unmatched. Per germline, CDR1 SGHDN and CDR2 FVKESK. The CDR3 nucleotides read TGTGCCAGCAGCCCAGCTAACGGGGGGGACACCGGGGAGCTGTTTTTT. Amino acid sequence: CASSPANGGDTGELFF.

This chain connects TRBV9 to TRBJ1-6, with D perhaps TRBD1 (5 bases). The germline CDR1 and CDR2 sequences are SGDLS and YYNGEE. V lost 4 bases and J 8 bases, leaving 19 bases between the germline ends. CDR3 size: 16 residues. The CDR3 sequence is CASSPTGDPSDSPLHF. CDR3 bases: TGTGCCAGCAGCCCCACCGGGGACCCTAGTGATTCACCCCTCCACTTT.

CDR3 DNA: TGCGCCAGCAGCCAAGCACCGGGACAGGCTTTGTCGAACTATGGCTACACCTTC. It encodes CASSQAPGQALSNYGYTF. The V gene is TRBV4-1, the J gene TRBJ1-2; TRBD1 matches 8 bases. V was pared by 1 base and J by 2 bases, with 12 bases of the junction left unmatched. Germline CDR1 is MGHRA and CDR2 is YSYEKL. This CDR3 has 18 residues.

This clone was observed a single time. The chain recombines TRBV5-4 with TRBJ2-1, with TRBD2 identical over 13 bases. Trimming at V came to 5 bases and at J to 4 bases, leaving 3 bases not matched to a gene. Germline CDR1 SGHNT, CDR2 YYREEE (reference sequence). There are 15 residues in the CDR3. As DNA, the CDR3 is TGTGCCAGCAGTCGACTAGCGGGGGGTTACAATGAGCAGTTCTTC. Its translation: CASSRLAGGYNEQFF.

This chain connects TRBV11-2 to TRBJ2-1; 7 nucleotides line up with TRBD2. The CDR3 runs 18 residues. Germline V CDR1 and CDR2: SGHAT, FQNNGV. The V segment lost 4 bases and the J segment 0 bases; nucleotides outside the gene matches: 12. The CDR3 loop is CASSSGGGSSSSYNEQFF. As DNA, the CDR3 is TGTGCCAGCAGCTCGGGCGGGGGTAGCTCTAGCTCCTACAATGAGCAGTTCTTC.

The J gene is TRBJ1-1, the V gene TRBV6-5, with D perhaps matching TRBD1 (5 bases). CDR3 length: 13 amino acids. Trimming removed 6 bases at V and 1 base at J, with 9 bases between. CDR1 and CDR2 (germline): MNHEY, SVGAGI. CDR3 coding DNA: TGTGCCAGCAGCTTAGACAGGAACACTGAAGCTTTCTTT. The encoded protein is CASSLDRNTEAFF.

V usage is TRBV3-1 (or the pseudogene TRBV3-2) and J usage is TRBJ2-7, with 8 nucleotides matching TRBD2. The germline V gene has CDR1 LGHDT and CDR2 YNNKEL (reference sequence). With V trimmed by 0 bases and J by 2 bases, 3 bases remained unmatched. The CDR3 length is 15 residues. Here the CDR3 reads CASSQELAGTYEQYF. The CDR3 coding sequence is TGTGCCAGCAGCCAAGAGCTAGCGGGTACCTACGAGCAGTACTTC.